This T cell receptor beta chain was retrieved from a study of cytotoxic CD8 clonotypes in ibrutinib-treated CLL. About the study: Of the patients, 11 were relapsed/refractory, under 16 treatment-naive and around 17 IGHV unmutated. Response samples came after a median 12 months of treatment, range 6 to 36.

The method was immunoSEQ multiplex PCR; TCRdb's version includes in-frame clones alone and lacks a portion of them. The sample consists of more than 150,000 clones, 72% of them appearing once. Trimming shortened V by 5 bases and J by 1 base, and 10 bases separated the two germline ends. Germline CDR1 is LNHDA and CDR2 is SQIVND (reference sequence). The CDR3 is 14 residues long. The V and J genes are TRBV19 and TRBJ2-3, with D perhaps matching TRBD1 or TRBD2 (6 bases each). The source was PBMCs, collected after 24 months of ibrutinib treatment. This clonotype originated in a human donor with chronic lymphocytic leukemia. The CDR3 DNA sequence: TGTGCCAGTAGTGTGGGGGGCGGCACAGATACGCAGTATTTT. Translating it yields CASSVGGGTDTQYF.